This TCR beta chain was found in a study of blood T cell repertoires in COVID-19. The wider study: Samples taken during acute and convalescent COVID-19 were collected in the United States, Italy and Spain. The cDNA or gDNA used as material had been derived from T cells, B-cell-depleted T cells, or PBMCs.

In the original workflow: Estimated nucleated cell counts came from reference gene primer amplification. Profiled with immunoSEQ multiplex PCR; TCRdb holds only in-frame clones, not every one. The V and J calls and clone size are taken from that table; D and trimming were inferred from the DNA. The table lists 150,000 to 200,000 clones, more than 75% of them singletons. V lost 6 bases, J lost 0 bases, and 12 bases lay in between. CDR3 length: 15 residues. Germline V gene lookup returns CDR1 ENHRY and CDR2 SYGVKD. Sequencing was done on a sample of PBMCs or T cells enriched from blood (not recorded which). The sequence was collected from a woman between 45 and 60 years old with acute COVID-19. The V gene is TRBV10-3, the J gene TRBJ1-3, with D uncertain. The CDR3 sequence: CAISSNEDSGNTIYF. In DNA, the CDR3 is TGTGCCATCAGCTCCAACGAGGACTCTGGAAACACCATATATTTT.